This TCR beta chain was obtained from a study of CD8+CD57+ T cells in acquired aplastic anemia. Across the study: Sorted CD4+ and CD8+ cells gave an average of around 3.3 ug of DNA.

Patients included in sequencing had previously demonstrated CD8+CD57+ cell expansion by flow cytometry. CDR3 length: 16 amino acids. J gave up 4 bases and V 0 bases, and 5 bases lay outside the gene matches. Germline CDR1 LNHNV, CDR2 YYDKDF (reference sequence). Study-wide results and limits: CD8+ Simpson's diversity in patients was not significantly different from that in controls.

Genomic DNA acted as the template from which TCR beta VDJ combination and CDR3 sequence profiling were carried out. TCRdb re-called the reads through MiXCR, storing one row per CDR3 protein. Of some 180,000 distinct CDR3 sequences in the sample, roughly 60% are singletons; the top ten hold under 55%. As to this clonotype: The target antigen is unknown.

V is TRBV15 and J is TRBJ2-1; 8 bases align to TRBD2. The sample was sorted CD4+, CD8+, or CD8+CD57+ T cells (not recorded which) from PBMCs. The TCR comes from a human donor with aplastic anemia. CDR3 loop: CATSRDPSGGYNEQFF. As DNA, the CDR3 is TGTGCCACCAGCAGAGACCCCAGCGGGGGTTACAATGAGCAGTTCTTC.